The 12 T cell receptor beta chains below come from one sample, sequenced in a study of Tregs in tolerant kidney transplant recipients. Sequenced by immunoSEQ multiplex PCR; TCRdb stores in-frame clones only, minus some. The table lists about 64,000 clones, 80% to 90% of them singletons. Related graft donors supplied nonmyeloablative bone marrow transplants, and mixed chimerism was transient. The material sequenced was CD4+ T cells from blood (PBMCs), taken 6 months after the transplant. These receptors were taken from a human patient who received a combined kidney and bone marrow transplant. Some of these T cells may belong to the graft donor.

This chain joins TRBV2 and TRBJ2-2; 11 bases agree with TRBD2. Germline V gene lookup returns CDR1 SNHLY and CDR2 FYNNEI. V shed 5 bases and J 6 bases; nucleotides not matched to a gene: 5. The CDR3 is 15 amino acids. The CDR3, as DNA: TGTGCCAGCAGTATACTAGCGGGGGACCCCGGGGAGCTGTTTTTT. This sequence encodes CASSILAGDPGELFF.

Only one count was recorded for this clone. The rearrangement links TRBV5-1 to TRBJ1-1; 7 bases are shared with TRBD1. V shed 2 bases and J 7 bases; nucleotides not matched to a gene: 5. The CDR3 totals 13 residues. CDR1 and CDR2 from the germline V gene are SGHRS and YFSETQ. CDR3 coding DNA: TGCGCCAGCAGCTTCAACCGGGACAGTGAAGCTTTCTTT. It codes for CASSFNRDSEAFF.

The chain links TRBV7-2 to TRBJ2-7; tentative D call: TRBD1 (5 bases). Trimming shortened V by 2 bases and J by 0 bases, and 11 bases separated the two germline ends. Germline CDR1 reads SGHTA; CDR2 reads FQGNSA. This CDR3 region has 15 residues. The CDR3 DNA sequence: TGTGCCAGCAGCTTACAGGGCTGGGGCTCCTACGAGCAGTACTTC. Its translation is CASSLQGWGSYEQYF.

This clone came up a few times. The rearrangement links TRBV7-9 to TRBJ2-7; perhaps TRBD2 as D (5 bases). Trimming took 2 bases from V and 12 from J, leaving 23 bases between them. The CDR3 loop spans 15 amino acids. Per germline, CDR1 SEHNR and CDR2 FQNEAQ (reference sequence). CDR3 in amino acids: CASSLTVVEVLILYF. CDR3 sequence (DNA): TGTGCCAGCAGCTTAACGGTCGTGGAGGTCCTGATACTGTACTTC.

The chain links TRBV30 to TRBJ1-2; D uncertain. The CDR3 is made up of 12 amino acids. V lost 2 bases and J lost 2, with 6 bases in between. Per germline, CDR1 GTSNPN and CDR2 SVGIG (reference sequence). As DNA, the CDR3 is TGTGCCTGGAGTAAGAGGAACTATGGCTACACCTTC. Its protein is CAWSKRNYGYTF. Full variable domain (remainder filled in from reference TRBV30 and TRBJ1-2): SQTIHQWPATLVQPVGSPLSLECTVEGTSNPNLYWYRQAAGRGLQLLFYSVGIGQISSEVPQNLSASRPQDRQFILSSKKLLLSDSGFYLCAWSKRNYGYTFGSGTRLTVV.

The CDR3 nucleotides read TGTGCCAGCAGCTATGTCTTCGGGGGAACCTTGGAAGAGACCCAGTACTTC. Its translation: CASSYVFGGTLEETQYF. The rearrangement links TRBV7-9 to TRBJ2-5; possibly TRBD2 for D (6 bases). Germline assignment: CDR1 SEHNR and CDR2 FQNEAQ (reference sequence). The CDR3 is 17 residues long. Trimming took 4 bases from V and 3 from J, leaving 21 bases between them.

The chain links TRBV6-4 to TRBJ2-3, with 8 bases identical to TRBD2. V lost 5 bases, J lost 4 bases, and 8 bases stayed unmatched. CDR3 length: 15 residues. The V gene's germline CDR1 is MRHNA and CDR2 SNTAGT. CDR3 DNA: TGTGCCAGCAGTATGACGGGAGGGCCCCCAGATACGCAGTATTTT. Translation: CASSMTGGPPDTQYF.

The chain links TRBV19 to TRBJ2-7, with 8 bases aligning to TRBD1. V was pared by 7 bases and J by 0 bases, with 8 bases of the junction left unmatched. Germline V gene data show CDR1 as LNHDA and CDR2 as SQIVND (reference sequence). This CDR3 is built from 15 residues. The CDR3 protein is CASKDRAVSSYEQYF. For the CDR3, the DNA is TGTGCCAGTAAGGACAGGGCGGTAAGCTCCTACGAGCAGTACTTC.

Concerning this clone: Other DNA sequences in the sample encode the same CDR3. The genes are TRBV5-6 and TRBJ1-6, with D perhaps matching TRBD1 (6 bases). V lost 5 bases and J lost 1, with 19 bases in between. The CDR3 loop spans 18 amino acids. Germline assignment: CDR1 SGHDT and CDR2 YYEEEE. The CDR3 here is CASSSGSGGYSYNSPLHF. CDR3 nucleotides: TGTGCCAGCAGTTCCGGGTCGGGGGGCTATTCCTATAATTCACCCCTCCACTTT.

This clone was seen a single time. The chain combines TRBV29-1 with TRBJ1-1; D not resolved. V dropped 8 bases and J dropped 1 base, with 5 bases sitting between them. This CDR3 contains 10 residues. Germline CDR1 and CDR2: SQVTM and ANQGSEA. The CDR3 loop is CSFGNTEAFF. CDR3 bases: TGCAGCTTCGGGAACACTGAAGCTTTCTTT.

This clone is a singleton in its sample. The V call is TRBV27, the J call TRBJ1-1; D is ambiguous. Germline CDR1 reads MNHEY; CDR2 reads SMNVEV (reference sequence). V lost 7 bases, J lost 3 bases, and 24 bases lay in between. CDR3 size: 17 residues. The CDR3 loop is CASKVKVLRNVDTEAFF. The CDR3 nucleotides are TGTGCCAGCAAAGTTAAGGTCCTGAGGAATGTGGACACTGAAGCTTTCTTT.

The V and J genes are TRBV7-9 and TRBJ2-5; D is undetermined. Trimming removed 1 base at V and 2 bases at J, with 5 bases between. The CDR3 has 13 amino acids. The V gene's germline CDR1 is SEHNR and CDR2 FQNEAQ (reference sequence). In nucleotides, the CDR3 is TGTGCCAGCAGCTTAGGTGTACAAGAGACCCAGTACTTC. The encoded protein is CASSLGVQETQYF.